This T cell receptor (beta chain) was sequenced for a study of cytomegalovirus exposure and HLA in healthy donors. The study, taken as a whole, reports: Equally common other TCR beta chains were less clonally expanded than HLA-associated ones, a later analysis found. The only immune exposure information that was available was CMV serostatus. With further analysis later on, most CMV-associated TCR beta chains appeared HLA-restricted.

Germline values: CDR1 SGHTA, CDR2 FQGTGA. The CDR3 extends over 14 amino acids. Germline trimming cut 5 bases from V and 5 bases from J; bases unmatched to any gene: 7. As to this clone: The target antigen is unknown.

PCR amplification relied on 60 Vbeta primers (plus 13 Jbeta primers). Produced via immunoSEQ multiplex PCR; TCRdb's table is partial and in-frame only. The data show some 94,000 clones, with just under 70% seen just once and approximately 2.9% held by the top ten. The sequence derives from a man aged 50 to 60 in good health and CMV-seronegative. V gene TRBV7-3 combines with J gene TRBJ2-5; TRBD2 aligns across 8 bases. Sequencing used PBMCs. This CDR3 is CASSVGSGVETQYF. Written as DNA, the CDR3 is TGTGCCAGCAGCGTGGGTAGCGGGGTGGAGACCCAGTACTTC.